This T cell receptor (beta chain) appears in the sequencing data of a study of vaccination effects on CD4 cells after COVID-19. CDR1 SGHRS and CDR2 YFSETQ come from the germline V gene. With 6 bases clipped from V and 5 bases from J, the junction kept 9 bases outside the gene matches. The CDR3 consists of 15 residues. On this clone itself: Antigen: not known.

In the ViraFEST assay, antigen-specific CD4+ clonotypes were identified by expansion after peptide-pool stimulation. Following 10 days of culture, CD4+ T cells were isolated. Neither prior SARS-CoV-2 infection nor positive nucleocapsid antibodies were present in the vaccine recipients. The culture medium for about 2 million PBMC per well included roughly 10 IU/ml IL-2 and 8.5 to 10 ug/ml peptides. Fresh IL-2-containing medium replaced half the medium on days 3 and 7. Clones were read by immunoSEQ multiplex PCR, and TCRdb kept only the in-frame ones, dropping some. The sample holds 55,000 to 75,000 clones, approximately 70% seen once. Findings and limits, study-wide: Substantial clonal contraction characterized both infection- and vaccine-induced clones late after vaccination.

The V gene is TRBV5-1, the J gene TRBJ2-5, with 11 bases lining up with TRBD2. The sequenced sample was CD4+ T cells from PBMCs cultured with HCoV-OC43 spike peptides, obtained before COVID-19 vaccination. Noted subset: HCoV-OC43 spike overlapping peptide pool stimulation. This TCR was sampled from a human donor who received a COVID-19 vaccine. DNA for the CDR3: TGCGCCAGCACCGAAATTAGCGGGGGGGACGAGACCCAGTACTTC. Protein sequence: CASTEISGGDETQYF.